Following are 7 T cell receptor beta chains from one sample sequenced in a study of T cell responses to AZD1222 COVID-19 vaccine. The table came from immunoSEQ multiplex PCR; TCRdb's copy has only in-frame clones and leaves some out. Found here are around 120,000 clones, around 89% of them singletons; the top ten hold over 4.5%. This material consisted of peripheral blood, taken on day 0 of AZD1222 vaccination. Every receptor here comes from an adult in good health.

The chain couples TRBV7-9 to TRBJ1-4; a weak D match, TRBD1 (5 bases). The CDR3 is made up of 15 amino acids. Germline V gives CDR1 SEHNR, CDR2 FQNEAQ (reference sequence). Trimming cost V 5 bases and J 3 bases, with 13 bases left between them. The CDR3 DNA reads TGTGCCAGCAGCAACCGCAGGGCATCTAATGAAAAACTGTTTTTT. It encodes CASSNRRASNEKLFF.

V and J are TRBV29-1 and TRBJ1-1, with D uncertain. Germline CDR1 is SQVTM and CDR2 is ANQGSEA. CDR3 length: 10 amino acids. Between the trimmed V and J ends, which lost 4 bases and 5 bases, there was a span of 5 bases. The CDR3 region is CSVATTEAFF. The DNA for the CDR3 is TGCAGCGTTGCGACAACTGAAGCTTTCTTT.

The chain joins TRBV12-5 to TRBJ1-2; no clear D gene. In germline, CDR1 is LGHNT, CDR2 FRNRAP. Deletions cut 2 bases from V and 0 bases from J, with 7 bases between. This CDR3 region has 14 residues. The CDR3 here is CASGLTATNYGYTF. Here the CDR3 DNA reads TGTGCTAGTGGTTTGACCGCTACTAACTATGGCTACACCTTC. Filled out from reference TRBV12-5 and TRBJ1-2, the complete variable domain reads DARVTQTPRHKVTEMGQEVTMRCQPILGHNTVFWYRQTMMQGLELLAYFRNRAPLDDSGMPKDRFSAEMPDATLATLKIQPSEPRDSAVYFCASGLTATNYGYTFGSGTRLTVV.

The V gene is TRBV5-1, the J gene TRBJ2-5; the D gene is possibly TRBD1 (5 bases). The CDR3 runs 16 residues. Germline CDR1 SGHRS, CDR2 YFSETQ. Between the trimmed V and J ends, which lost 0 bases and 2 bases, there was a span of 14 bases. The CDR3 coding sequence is TGCGCCAGCAGCTTGGATGTAGGGGTGGGTCAAGAGACCCAGTACTTC. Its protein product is CASSLDVGVGQETQYF. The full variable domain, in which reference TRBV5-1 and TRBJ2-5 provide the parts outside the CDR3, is KAGVTQTPRYLIKTRGQQVTLSCSPISGHRSVSWYQQTPGQGLQFLFEYFSETQRNKGNFPGRFSGRQFSNSRSEMNVSTLELGDSALYLCASSLDVGVGQETQYFGPGTRLLVL.

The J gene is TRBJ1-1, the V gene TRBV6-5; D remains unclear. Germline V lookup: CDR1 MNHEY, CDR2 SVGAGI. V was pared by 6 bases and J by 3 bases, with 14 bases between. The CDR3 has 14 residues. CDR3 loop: CASRPGVGYTEAFF. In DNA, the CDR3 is TGTGCCAGCAGGCCCGGCGTGGGGTACACTGAAGCTTTCTTT.

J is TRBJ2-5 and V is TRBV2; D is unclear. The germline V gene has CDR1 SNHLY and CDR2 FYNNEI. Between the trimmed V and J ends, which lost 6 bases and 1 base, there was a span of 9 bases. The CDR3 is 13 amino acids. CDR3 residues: CASRMEPQETQYF. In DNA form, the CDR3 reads TGTGCCAGCAGGATGGAACCCCAAGAGACCCAGTACTTC.

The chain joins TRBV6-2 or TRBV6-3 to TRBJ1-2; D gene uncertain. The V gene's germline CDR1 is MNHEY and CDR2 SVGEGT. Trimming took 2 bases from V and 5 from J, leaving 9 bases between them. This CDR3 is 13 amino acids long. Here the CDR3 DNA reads TGTGCCAGCAGTTACAGGGAGATGTATGGCTACACCTTC. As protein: CASSYREMYGYTF.